The present T cell receptor beta chain was sequenced within a study of cytomegalovirus exposure and HLA in healthy donors. The PCR made use of 60 Vbeta and 13 Jbeta primers. The assay was immunoSEQ multiplex PCR, and TCRdb's table has in-frame clones only and misses some. Seen here are some 180,000 clones, just under 80% observed once, and the top ten hold approximately 2.6%. Concerning this clone: Its antigen is undetermined.

Regarding the study as a whole: An Asian-associated ancestry cluster reportedly showed fewer N-insertions than the approximately 650-donor mean in a later analysis. The study put 150 to 200 TCR beta chains on its list as cytomegalovirus-associated.

Healthy bone marrow donors made up the donors. Sequenced: PBMCs. This sequence was found in a female donor in good health and CMV-seronegative.

The CDR3 protein is CASSTYGAGETQYF. The CDR3 coding sequence is TGTGCCAGCAGCACGTATGGGGCCGGGGAGACCCAGTACTTC. V and J are TRBV5-4 and TRBJ2-5; D may be TRBD1 (5 bases). The CDR3 has 14 residues. V was clipped by 4 bases and J by 5 bases, with 15 bases between them. CDR1 and CDR2 from the germline V gene are SGHNT and YYREEE (reference sequence). Complete variable domain (other parts from reference TRBV5-4 and TRBJ2-5): ETGVTQSPTHLIKTRGQQVTLRCSSQSGHNTVSWYQQALGQGPQFIFQYYREEENGRGNFPPRFSGLQFPNYSSELNVNALELDDSALYLCASSTYGAGETQYFGPGTRLLVL.